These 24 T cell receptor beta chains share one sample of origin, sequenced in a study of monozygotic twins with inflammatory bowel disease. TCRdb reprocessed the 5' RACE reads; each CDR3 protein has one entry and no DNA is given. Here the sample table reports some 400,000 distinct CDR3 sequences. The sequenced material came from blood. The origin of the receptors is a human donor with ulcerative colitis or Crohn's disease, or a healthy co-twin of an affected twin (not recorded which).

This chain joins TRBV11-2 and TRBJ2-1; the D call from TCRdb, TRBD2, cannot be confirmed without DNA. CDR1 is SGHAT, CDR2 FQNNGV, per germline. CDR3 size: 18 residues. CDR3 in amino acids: CASSSPRLAGASYNEQFF.

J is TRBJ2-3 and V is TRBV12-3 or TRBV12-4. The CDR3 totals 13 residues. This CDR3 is CASRRHDRDTQYF.

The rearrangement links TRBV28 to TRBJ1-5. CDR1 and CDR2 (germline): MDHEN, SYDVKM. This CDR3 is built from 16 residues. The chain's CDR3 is CASSWGSVASNQPQHF.

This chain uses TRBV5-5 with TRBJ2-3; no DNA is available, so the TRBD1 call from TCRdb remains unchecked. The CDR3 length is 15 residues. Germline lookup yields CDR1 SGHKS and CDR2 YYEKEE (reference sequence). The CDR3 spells CASSFGQGATDTQYF.

CDR3: CASSRTSVYYNEQFF. This rearrangement joins TRBV5-1 to TRBJ2-1; TCRdb's D call of TRBD2 is untestable without DNA. The CDR3 runs 15 residues. Per germline, CDR1 SGHRS and CDR2 YFSETQ. Filled out from reference TRBV5-1 and TRBJ2-1, the complete variable domain reads KAGVTQTPRYLIKTRGQQVTLSCSPISGHRSVSWYQQTPGQGLQFLFEYFSETQRNKGNFPGRFSGRQFSNSRSEMNVSTLELGDSALYLCASSRTSVYYNEQFFGPGTRLTVL.

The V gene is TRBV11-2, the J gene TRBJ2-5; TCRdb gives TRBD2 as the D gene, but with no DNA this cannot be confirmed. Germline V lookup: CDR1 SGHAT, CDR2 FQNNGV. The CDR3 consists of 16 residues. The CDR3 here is CASRGTSGGRAKTQYF.

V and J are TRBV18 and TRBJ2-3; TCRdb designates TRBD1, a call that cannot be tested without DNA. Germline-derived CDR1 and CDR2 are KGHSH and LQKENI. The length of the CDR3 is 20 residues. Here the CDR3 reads CASSPADIRATGGGSDTQYF.

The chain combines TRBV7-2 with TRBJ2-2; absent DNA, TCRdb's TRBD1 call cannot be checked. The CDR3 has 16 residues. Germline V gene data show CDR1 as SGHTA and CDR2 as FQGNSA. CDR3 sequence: CASSRSGTPGTGELFF.

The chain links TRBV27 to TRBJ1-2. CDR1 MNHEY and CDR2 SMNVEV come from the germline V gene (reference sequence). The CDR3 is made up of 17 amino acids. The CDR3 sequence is CASSLSRSTVANYGYTF.

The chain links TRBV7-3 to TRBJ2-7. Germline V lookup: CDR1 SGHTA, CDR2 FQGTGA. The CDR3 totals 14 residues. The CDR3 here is CASSSLSGPYEQYF.

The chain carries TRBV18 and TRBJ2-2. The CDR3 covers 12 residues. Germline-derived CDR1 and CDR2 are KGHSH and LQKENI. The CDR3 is CASSDLTGELFF.

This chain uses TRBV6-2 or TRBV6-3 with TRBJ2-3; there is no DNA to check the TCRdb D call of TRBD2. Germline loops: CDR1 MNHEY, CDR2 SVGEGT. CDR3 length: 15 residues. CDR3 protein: CASSASRREEDTQYF.

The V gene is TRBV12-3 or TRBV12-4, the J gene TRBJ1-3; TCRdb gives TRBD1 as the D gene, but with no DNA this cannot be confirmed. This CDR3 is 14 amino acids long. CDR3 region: CASYPRVTGNTIYF.

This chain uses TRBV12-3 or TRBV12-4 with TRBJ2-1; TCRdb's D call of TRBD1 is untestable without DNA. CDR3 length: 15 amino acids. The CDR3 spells CASSFRPSSYNEQFF.

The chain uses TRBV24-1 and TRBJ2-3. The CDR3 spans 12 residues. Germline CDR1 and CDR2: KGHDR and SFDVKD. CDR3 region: CATSDLRNTQYF.

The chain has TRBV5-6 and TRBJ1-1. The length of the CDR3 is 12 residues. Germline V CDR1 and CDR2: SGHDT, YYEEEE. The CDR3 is CASSWENTEAFF. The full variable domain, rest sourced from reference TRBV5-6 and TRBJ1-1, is DAGVTQSPTHLIKTRGQQVTLRCSPKSGHDTVSWYQQALGQGPQFIFQYYEEEERQRGNFPDRFSGHQFPNYSSELNVNALLLGDSALYLCASSWENTEAFFGQGTRLTVV.

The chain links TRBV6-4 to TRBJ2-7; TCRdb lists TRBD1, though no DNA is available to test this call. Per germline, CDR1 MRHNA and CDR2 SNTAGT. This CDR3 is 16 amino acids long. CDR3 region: CASSDSVGQVPYEQYF.

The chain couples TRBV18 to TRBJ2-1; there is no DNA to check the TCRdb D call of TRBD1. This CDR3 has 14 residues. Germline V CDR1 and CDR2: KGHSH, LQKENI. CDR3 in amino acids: CASSPAEGVDEQFF.

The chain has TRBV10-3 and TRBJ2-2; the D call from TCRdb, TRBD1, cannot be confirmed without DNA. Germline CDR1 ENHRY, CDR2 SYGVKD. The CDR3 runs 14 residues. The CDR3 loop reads CAINPGGNTGELFF.

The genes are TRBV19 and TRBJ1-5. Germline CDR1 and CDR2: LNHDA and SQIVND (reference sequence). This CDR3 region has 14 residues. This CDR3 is CASSIGDSNQPQHF.

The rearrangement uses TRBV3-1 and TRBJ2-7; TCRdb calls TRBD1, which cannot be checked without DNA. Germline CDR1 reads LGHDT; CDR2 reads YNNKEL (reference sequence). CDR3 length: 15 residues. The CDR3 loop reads CASSQGRGAFYEQYF.

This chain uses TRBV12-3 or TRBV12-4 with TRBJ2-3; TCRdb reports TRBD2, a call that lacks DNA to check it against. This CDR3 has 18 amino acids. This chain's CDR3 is CASSLAEEETILSDTQYF.

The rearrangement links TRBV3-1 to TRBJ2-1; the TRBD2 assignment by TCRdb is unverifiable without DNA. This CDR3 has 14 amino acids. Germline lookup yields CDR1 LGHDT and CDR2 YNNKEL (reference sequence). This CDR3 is CASSQDPGGEKQFF.

The CDR3 loop is CAITENPGSNQPQHF. V is TRBV10-3 and J is TRBJ1-5; TCRdb's D gene call, TRBD1, goes unchecked for lack of DNA. Per germline, CDR1 ENHRY and CDR2 SYGVKD. The CDR3 spans 15 residues.